This TCR beta chain was sequenced during a study of cytomegalovirus exposure and HLA in healthy donors. V was trimmed by 2 bases and J by 2 bases, leaving 12 bases between them. CDR3 length equals 15 residues. Germline loops: CDR1 KGHSH, CDR2 LQKENI. 13 Jbeta primers and 60 Vbeta primers were used for the PCR. The table came from immunoSEQ multiplex PCR; TCRdb's copy has only in-frame clones and leaves some out. The sample comprises fewer than 250,000 clones, about 87% of which are singletons, and 1% to 1.5% rests with the top ten. In its sample, this clone was seen a few times. This TCR was sampled from a man aged 25-40 years in good health and CMV-seronegative. The chain joins TRBV18 to TRBJ2-5, with D maybe TRBD2 (5 bases). The specimen sequenced was PBMCs. Here the CDR3 reads CASSPGEGSQETQYF. The CDR3 DNA is TGTGCCAGCTCACCAGGTGAGGGATCGCAAGAGACCCAGTACTTC.